These 19 T cell receptor beta chains came from one sample sequenced in a study of response to subunit inactivated influenza vaccine. TCRdb independently ran MiXCR on the RT-PCR reads; one entry per CDR3 protein. The repertoire includes 700,000 to 900,000 distinct CDR3 sequences, around 20% of them detected once, and about 10% sits in the top ten. The material sequenced was PBMCs from blood, taken roughly 5 days after vaccination. The receptor source for this set is a man in his fifties who received an inactivated influenza vaccine.

J is TRBJ2-5 and V is TRBV5-1; 10 nucleotides match TRBD2. After removal of 0 bases from V and 2 bases from J, the junction contained 4 bases not matched to a gene. This CDR3 comprises 16 residues. Germline assignment: CDR1 SGHRS and CDR2 YFSETQ. CDR3 sequence reads: CASSLGSSGGQETQYF. The CDR3 coding sequence is TGCGCCAGCAGCTTGGGCTCTAGCGGGGGACAAGAGACCCAGTACTTC.

The gene calls are TRBV7-2 and TRBJ1-1; D ambiguous. The CDR3 is 14 residues long. The V gene lost 5 bases and the J gene lost 6 bases, with 16 bases spanning the gap. Germline V gene data show CDR1 as SGHTA and CDR2 as FQGNSA. In DNA, the CDR3 is TGTGCCAGCAGCGTAAGGGTCCTGGACGCTGAAGCTTTCTTT. Translating gives CASSVRVLDAEAFF.

This clonotype was counted a few times. The chain carries TRBV9 and TRBJ2-3; 8 bases agree with TRBD2. The CDR3 is 14 amino acids. CDR1 and CDR2 (germline): SGDLS, YYNGEE. V dropped 3 bases and J dropped 4; count of bases not matched to a gene: 4. The CDR3 is CASSGREVPDTQYF. The CDR3 DNA reads as TGTGCCAGCAGCGGGCGGGAGGTGCCAGATACGCAGTATTTT. Filled out from reference TRBV9 and TRBJ2-3, the complete variable domain reads DSGVTQTPKHLITATGQRVTLRCSPRSGDLSVYWYQQSLDQGLQFLIQYYNGEERAKGNILERFSAQQFPDLHSELNLSSLELGDSALYFCASSGREVPDTQYFGPGTRLTVL.

This clonotype was picked up a small number of times. This chain connects TRBV6-1 to TRBJ1-4, with a weak D call TRBD1 (6 bases). From germline, CDR1 is MNHNS and CDR2 SASEGT. This CDR3 is 16 amino acids long. The V end was cut by 6 bases, the J end by 8 bases, with 22 bases between. DNA for the CDR3: TGTGCCAGCAGGAAGGACCCAACAGGGAAATACGAAAAACTGTTTTTT. This codes for CASRKDPTGKYEKLFF.

A few counts support this clonotype. CDR3 loop: CASSAARGVSTDTQYF. The CDR3 DNA sequence: TGTGCCAGCAGTGCAGCCCGGGGGGTTAGCACAGATACGCAGTATTTT. This sequence joins TRBV25-1 and TRBJ2-3; 7 bases fit TRBD2. The CDR3 sequence is 16 residues long. The J segment lost 0 bases and the V segment lost 4 bases, leaving 7 bases of the junction unmatched. The germline V gene encodes CDR1 MGHDK and CDR2 SYGVNS.

The chain employs TRBV12-3 or TRBV12-4 and TRBJ2-7; TRBD2 matches 14 bases. V was pared by 6 bases and J by 5 bases, with 6 bases of the junction left unmatched. This CDR3 has 15 residues. The CDR3 nucleotides are TGTGCCAGCAGGGTGACTAGCGGGAGGGCCAACGAGCAGTACTTC. It specifies CASRVTSGRANEQYF.

This clonotype was observed a handful of times. The rearrangement uses TRBV20-1 and TRBJ2-6, with a tentative D call TRBD1 (6 bases). This CDR3 contains 14 residues. The V gene lost 5 bases and the J gene lost 0 bases, with 8 bases spanning the gap. The V gene's germline CDR1 is DFQATT and CDR2 SNEGSKA (reference sequence). The DNA for the CDR3 is TGCAGTGCTTCACAGGGCTCTGGGGCCAACGTCCTGACTTTC. Its protein product is CSASQGSGANVLTF.

This clonotype was seen only a few times. The genes are TRBV5-5 and TRBJ1-3; D perhaps matches TRBD1 (6 bases). Germline CDR1 is SGHKS and CDR2 is YYEKEE (reference sequence). The CDR3 consists of 18 residues. V lost 1 base and J 0 bases, leaving 17 bases between the germline ends. CDR3 nucleotide sequence: TGTGCCAGCAGCTTGACGGTTGCCGGGACAAGCTCTGGAAACACCATATATTTT. Encoded protein: CASSLTVAGTSSGNTIYF.

V gene TRBV20-1 combines with J gene TRBJ1-4; TRBD1 agrees at 7 bases. The CDR3 spans 14 residues. V was pared by 0 bases and J by 3 bases, with 1 base of the junction left unmatched. Germline CDR1 is DFQATT and CDR2 is SNEGSKA (reference sequence). The CDR3 sequence is CSARDGTANEKLFF. As DNA, the CDR3 is TGCAGTGCTAGAGATGGGACAGCTAATGAAAAACTGTTTTTT.

This clonotype has only one observation. The rearrangement uses TRBV27 and TRBJ1-5; maybe TRBD1 (5 bases). The CDR3 covers 13 residues. V lost 4 bases, J lost 7 bases, and 11 bases lay in between. Per germline, CDR1 MNHEY and CDR2 SMNVEV (reference sequence). The CDR3 DNA is TGTGCCAGCAGTTCCATCGGGGGGCAGCCCCAGCATTTT. Translating gives CASSSIGGQPQHF.

The chain couples TRBV12-3 or TRBV12-4 to TRBJ2-7; D not resolved. V shed 6 bases and J shed 6 bases, with 18 bases lying between them. The CDR3 totals 14 residues. CDR3: CASSPNTSPTEQYF. DNA for the CDR3: TGTGCCAGCAGCCCCAATACGTCGCCTACCGAGCAGTACTTC.

This clonotype showed up just a few times. V gene TRBV20-1 combines with J gene TRBJ2-3, with D tentatively TRBD2 (6 bases). There are 14 residues in the CDR3. The ends were cut back, 0 bases at V and 4 bases at J, with 11 bases in the middle. Germline CDR1 is DFQATT and CDR2 is SNEGSKA (reference sequence). The DNA of the CDR3 is TGCAGTGCTAGAGATCGGGGCGGGGCAGATACGCAGTATTTT. It encodes CSARDRGGADTQYF.

This clonotype has a handful of counts. This chain links TRBV5-1 with TRBJ2-7; D is perhaps TRBD2 (7 bases). CDR1 is SGHRS and CDR2 is YFSETQ in the germline V gene. This CDR3 has 15 amino acids. The germline V and J ends were trimmed by 0 bases and 2 bases, with 12 bases remaining between them. This CDR3 reads CASSLGGGSTYEQYF. CDR3 DNA: TGCGCCAGCAGCTTGGGGGGGGGCAGTACCTACGAGCAGTACTTC.

In its sample, this clonotype was seen a few times. The V and J genes are TRBV29-1 and TRBJ2-7, with D unclear. Germline V gene data show CDR1 as SQVTM and CDR2 as ANQGSEA. V was cut by 2 bases and J by 2 bases, with 4 bases left in between. This CDR3 contains 11 residues. This CDR3 is CSVETAYEQYF. As DNA, the CDR3 is TGCAGCGTTGAAACTGCCTACGAGCAGTACTTC.

There are a few counts of this clonotype. J is TRBJ2-7 and V is TRBV12-3 or TRBV12-4; D is perhaps TRBD1 (6 bases). The CDR3 totals 13 residues. Trimming left V 4 bases short and J 6 bases short, with 13 bases between. The CDR3 nucleotides read TGTGCCAGCAGTTCCGGGACATTTGGCGAGCAGTACTTC. This encodes CASSSGTFGEQYF.

This chain links TRBV7-2 with TRBJ2-7, with 7 bases identical to TRBD1. The CDR3 has 13 amino acids. In germline, CDR1 is SGHTA, CDR2 FQGNSA. With V trimmed by 0 bases and J by 6 bases, 2 bases remained unmatched. CDR3 nucleotides: TGTGCCAGCAGCTTAGCCGACAGGGCCGAGCAGTACTTC. Amino acids: CASSLADRAEQYF.

The chain couples TRBV9 to TRBJ2-1, with 10 bases identical to TRBD2. The germline V gene encodes CDR1 SGDLS and CDR2 YYNGEE. With 3 bases clipped from V and 9 bases from J, the junction kept 6 bases outside the gene matches. This CDR3 contains 14 residues. The CDR3 protein is CASSAQRGGFEQFF. Written as DNA, the CDR3 is TGTGCCAGCAGCGCCCAGCGGGGGGGCTTTGAGCAGTTCTTC.

This clonotype was observed a few times. The chain recombines TRBV5-1 with TRBJ2-2, with 9 bases aligning to TRBD2. Germline assignment: CDR1 SGHRS and CDR2 YFSETQ. The V and J ends lost 0 bases and 5 bases, in that order; junction bases with no gene match: 8. This CDR3 is 17 amino acids long. The DNA of the CDR3 is TGCGCCAGCAGCTTGGCCTTCAGACTAGCGGAGACCGGGGAGCTGTTTTTT. It is translated as CASSLAFRLAETGELFF.

V gene TRBV29-1 combines with J gene TRBJ2-3; 7 nucleotides agree with TRBD2. V lost 2 bases, J lost 6 bases, and 17 bases stayed unmatched. Germline CDR1 is SQVTM and CDR2 is ANQGSEA. CDR3 size: 17 residues. The CDR3 protein is CSVESIGVAGIHDTQYF. The CDR3 region has the DNA TGCAGCGTTGAATCTATCGGGGTAGCGGGTATTCACGATACGCAGTATTTT.